These 9 T cell receptor beta chains came from one sample sequenced in a study of shared clonotypes between healthy human individuals. Profiled with immunoSEQ multiplex PCR; TCRdb holds only in-frame clones, not every one. Seen here are over a million clones, over 95% observed once, and the top ten hold approximately 1.1%. The sequencing sample was made of naive CD4+ T cells sorted from blood. Subset specified: CD45RA+ positively selected. Receptor source: a young man in good health.

The chain is built from TRBV5-1 and TRBJ2-6; a possible D gene is TRBD1 (6 bases). The CDR3 contains 17 residues. V lost 0 bases to trimming and J lost 4 bases, with 14 bases between them. From germline, CDR1 is SGHRS and CDR2 YFSETQ. CDR3 sequence reads: CASSLVPQGTGANVLTF. The CDR3 DNA follows: TGCGCCAGCAGCTTGGTCCCACAGGGTACAGGGGCCAACGTCCTGACTTTC.

Only one count was recorded for this clone. The genes are TRBV5-4 and TRBJ2-7; D perhaps matches TRBD1 (5 bases). Trimming took off 3 bases at V and 7 bases at J, with 20 bases between the two ends. This CDR3 region has 15 residues. Germline CDR1 and CDR2: SGHNT and YYREEE (reference sequence). Written as DNA, the CDR3 is TGTGCCAGCAGCTGGGAACCGGCAGGGCATCGAGAGCAGTACTTC. This codes for CASSWEPAGHREQYF.

The chain is built from TRBV9 and TRBJ2-7; no reliable D call. Trimming took 4 bases from V and 6 from J, leaving 17 bases between them. CDR1 and CDR2 from the germline V gene are SGDLS and YYNGEE. The CDR3 sequence is 14 residues long. The CDR3 DNA reads TGTGCCAGCAGCCCAAGCCCAAGGGCGCGCGAGCAGTACTTC. Its protein product is CASSPSPRAREQYF.

This chain connects TRBV10-3 to TRBJ2-1, with D perhaps TRBD1 (6 bases). Germline V gene data show CDR1 as ENHRY and CDR2 as SYGVKD. Trimming took off 4 bases at V and 4 bases at J, with 11 bases between the two ends. The CDR3 covers 14 residues. The CDR3 nucleotides read TGTGCCATCAGTGGGGGGACACCTTACAATGAGCAGTTCTTC. Amino acids: CAISGGTPYNEQFF.

A remark on this clone: The sample has other DNA sequences that encode this CDR3 too. This chain joins TRBV18 and TRBJ2-3; D is perhaps TRBD2 (5 bases). This CDR3 region has 14 residues. Per germline, CDR1 KGHSH and CDR2 LQKENI. Trimming shortened V by 3 bases and J by 0 bases, and 7 bases separated the two germline ends. The CDR3 reads CASSPTGSTDTQYF. The CDR3 bases are TGTGCCAGCTCACCTACGGGAAGCACAGATACGCAGTATTTT.

This clone was detected once. Other DNA sequences within the sample encode an identical CDR3. The chain employs TRBV18 and TRBJ2-7; D is undetermined. V lost 6 bases, J lost 4 bases, and 13 bases lay in between. Looked up from germline, CDR1 is KGHSH and CDR2 is LQKENI. The CDR3 loop spans 13 amino acids. CDR3 DNA: TGTGCCAGCTCCCAGTCAGGCACTTACGAGCAGTACTTC. Its translation: CASSQSGTYEQYF.

V gene TRBV5-5 combines with J gene TRBJ2-3, with TRBD1 identical over 8 bases. Trimming took 2 bases from V and 0 from J; bases not matched to a gene: 5. Germline V gene data show CDR1 as SGHKS and CDR2 as YYEKEE (reference sequence). The CDR3 totals 16 residues. CDR3 bases: TGTGCCAGCAGCTTCTCCAACAGGGGGAGCACAGATACGCAGTATTTT. Translation: CASSFSNRGSTDTQYF.

The rearrangement joins TRBV7-8 to TRBJ2-5; either TRBD1 or TRBD2 may fit D (5 bases each). Trimming pared 8 bases from V and 10 bases from J, leaving 8 bases between. The CDR3 length is 9 residues. Per germline, CDR1 SGHVS and CDR2 FQNEAQ. CDR3 region: CASGGDQYF. In DNA, the CDR3 is TGTGCCAGCGGGGGAGACCAGTACTTC.

The V and J genes are TRBV5-4 and TRBJ2-7; D tentatively reads TRBD1 or TRBD2 (5 bases each). The CDR3 consists of 13 residues. Germline lookup yields CDR1 SGHNT and CDR2 YYREEE (reference sequence). Trimming removed 2 bases at V and 6 bases at J, with 12 bases between. CDR3 sequence reads: CASSFGTLGEQYF. CDR3 sequence (DNA): TGTGCCAGCAGCTTTGGGACCCTAGGCGAGCAGTACTTC.